These 19 T cell receptor beta chains came from one sample sequenced in a study of OX40 agonist ivuxolimab in advanced cancers. Some clones are missing from TCRdb's copy, which holds only in-frame ones; the method was immunoSEQ multiplex PCR. This sample has fewer than 80,000 clones, with approximately 89% found just once. The source was CD4+ or CD8+ T cells sorted from blood, collected in a trial of the OX40 agonist ivuxolimab. The receptors come from an adult with an advanced solid tumor such as melanoma, head and neck, liver or kidney cancer.

The V and J genes are TRBV5-4 and TRBJ1-2; D remains ambiguous. The germline gives CDR1 SGHNT, CDR2 YYREEE (reference sequence). This CDR3 is 13 amino acids long. V dropped 4 bases and J dropped 3 bases, with 10 bases sitting between them. The CDR3 here is CASSPHPYYGYTF. Written as DNA, the CDR3 is TGTGCCAGCAGCCCACACCCATACTATGGCTACACCTTC. Variable domain in full (rest from reference TRBV5-4 and TRBJ1-2): ETGVTQSPTHLIKTRGQQVTLRCSSQSGHNTVSWYQQALGQGPQFIFQYYREEENGRGNFPPRFSGLQFPNYSSELNVNALELDDSALYLCASSPHPYYGYTFGSGTRLTVV.

The chain joins TRBV7-6 to TRBJ2-3; D unclear. This CDR3 spans 13 amino acids. Germline CDR1 is SGHVS and CDR2 is FNYEAQ. The V gene lost 1 base and the J gene lost 2 bases, with 4 bases spanning the gap. CDR3 DNA sequence: TGTGCCAGCAGCTTAGTGAACACAGATACGCAGTATTTT. Residues: CASSLVNTDTQYF.

This clone was picked up one time. The chain employs TRBV19 and TRBJ1-2, with D unclear. V lost 3 bases and J lost 4, with 12 bases in between. The CDR3 length is 14 residues. Germline CDR1 is LNHDA and CDR2 is SQIVND (reference sequence). The CDR3 DNA is TGTGCCAGTAGTATCGGAAGGCAGTTCTATGGCTACACCTTC. Translation gives CASSIGRQFYGYTF.

V and J are TRBV6-1 and TRBJ2-2, with D possibly being TRBD1 or TRBD2 (5 bases each). V was clipped by 6 bases and J by 0 bases, with 11 bases between them. Per the germline V gene, CDR1 is MNHNS and CDR2 is SASEGT. The CDR3 runs to 15 residues. The CDR3 sequence: CASRVGTANTGELFF. CDR3 DNA: TGTGCCAGCAGGGTCGGGACGGCGAACACCGGGGAGCTGTTTTTT.

The rearrangement links TRBV19 to TRBJ1-5; 8 bases are shared with TRBD1. The germline gives CDR1 LNHDA, CDR2 SQIVND (reference sequence). The length of the CDR3 is 14 residues. Trimming removed 5 bases from V and 4 bases from J; junction bases left unmatched: 4. CDR3 sequence: CASSLRQGNQPQHF. The CDR3 DNA reads TGTGCCAGTAGTCTCCGACAGGGGAATCAGCCCCAGCATTTT.

A single count supports this clone. CDR3 loop: CASSPSQGEDTIYF. CDR3 nucleotides: TGTGCCAGCTCACCTTCCCAGGGGGAGGACACCATATATTTT. The chain uses TRBV18 and TRBJ1-3; 7 nucleotides match TRBD1. CDR3 length equals 14 residues. Germline CDR1 is KGHSH and CDR2 is LQKENI. J was trimmed by 8 bases and V by 3 bases; bases with no gene match: 7.

The V gene is TRBV13, the J gene TRBJ1-2; no clear D gene. This CDR3 is 14 amino acids long. Trimming left V 0 bases short and J 5 bases short, with 10 bases between. CDR1 PRHDT and CDR2 FYEKMQ come from the germline V gene (reference sequence). CDR3 sequence (DNA): TGTGCCAGCAGCTTAGGCCTTGAAGGGTATGGCTACACCTTC. Amino acids: CASSLGLEGYGYTF.

The chain employs TRBV5-5 and TRBJ2-3; D is possibly TRBD1 or TRBD2 (5 bases each). This CDR3 spans 14 amino acids. In germline, CDR1 is SGHKS, CDR2 YYEKEE (reference sequence). Trimming stripped 5 bases from V and 9 bases from J, with 19 bases between. DNA of the CDR3: TGTGCCAGCAGTTATGCCGGGACCCACGCGACGCAGTATTTT. Translated, it gives CASSYAGTHATQYF.

The CDR3 protein is CASSVRDDEHQPQHF. Written as DNA, the CDR3 is TGTGCCAGCAGCGTCCGGGATGATGAACATCAGCCCCAGCATTTT. V gene TRBV21-1 combines with J gene TRBJ1-5. TRBV21-1 is a pseudogene locus. The CDR3 is made up of 15 amino acids.

The genes are TRBV14 and TRBJ2-5; a possible D gene is TRBD2 (7 bases). Germline V gene lookup returns CDR1 SGHDN and CDR2 FVKESK. With 4 bases removed from V and 4 bases from J, the gap between germline ends came to 16 bases. The CDR3 runs to 15 residues. The CDR3 here is CASSPRGAAGETQYF. DNA for the CDR3: TGTGCCAGCAGCCCCCGGGGGGCTGCGGGAGAGACCCAGTACTTC. Drawing the rest from reference TRBV14 and TRBJ2-5, the complete variable domain is EAGVTQFPSHSVIEKGQTVTLRCDPISGHDNLYWYRRVMGKEIKFLLHFVKESKQDESGMPNNRFLAERTGGTYSTLKVQPAELEDSGVYFCASSPRGAAGETQYFGPGTRLLVL.

The rearrangement links TRBV10-3 to TRBJ2-1, with 11 positions matching TRBD2. The CDR3 loop spans 13 amino acids. Germline assignment: CDR1 ENHRY and CDR2 SYGVKD. V lost 8 bases to trimming and J lost 7 bases; unmatched junction nucleotides: 4. The CDR3 coding sequence is TGTGCCATCTCCAGACTAGCGGGGAATGAGCAGTTCTTC. Encoded protein: CAISRLAGNEQFF.

The chain couples TRBV4-1 to TRBJ2-2; TRBD2 agrees at 7 bases. The CDR3 is 16 amino acids. Germline V gene lookup returns CDR1 MGHRA and CDR2 YSYEKL. After removal of 1 base from V and 4 bases from J, the junction contained 6 bases not matched to a gene. Here the CDR3 DNA reads TGCGCCAGCAGCCAAGCCCTCTTAGCGGGCACCGGGGAGCTGTTTTTT. Encoded protein: CASSQALLAGTGELFF.

V usage is TRBV10-3 and J usage is TRBJ1-2; unclear D gene. CDR1 is ENHRY and CDR2 is SYGVKD in the germline V gene. The CDR3 is 15 amino acids. The V gene lost 0 bases and the J gene lost 0 bases, with 8 bases spanning the gap. Here the CDR3 reads CAISESGAANYGYTF. As DNA, the CDR3 is TGTGCCATCAGTGAGTCAGGCGCAGCTAACTATGGCTACACCTTC.

This chain connects TRBV25-1 to TRBJ2-7, with unresolved D. V lost 3 bases to trimming and J lost 7 bases, with 13 bases between them. Germline assignment: CDR1 MGHDK and CDR2 SYGVNS. This CDR3 spans 13 amino acids. CDR3 in amino acids: CASSESFLGEQYF. The CDR3 region has the DNA TGTGCCAGCAGTGAGAGTTTCCTGGGGGAGCAGTACTTC.

The chain employs TRBV19 and TRBJ1-2; D gene unclear. This CDR3 comprises 13 residues. V was trimmed by 6 bases and J by 6 bases, leaving 14 bases between them. Germline loops: CDR1 LNHDA, CDR2 SQIVND (reference sequence). The CDR3 DNA is TGTGCCAGTAGCCTAACCGGACTTGATGGCTACACCTTC. It specifies CASSLTGLDGYTF.

This clone showed up just a few times. V usage is TRBV6-1 and J usage is TRBJ1-1; perhaps TRBD1 as D (5 bases). The CDR3 loop spans 16 amino acids. V was cut by 4 bases and J by 0 bases, with 15 bases left in between. Germline loops: CDR1 MNHNS, CDR2 SASEGT. CDR3 sequence reads: CASSGRGGSVNTEAFF. The CDR3 nucleotides read TGTGCCAGCAGTGGGAGGGGAGGATCAGTGAACACTGAAGCTTTCTTT.

This clone was counted between two and nine times. The chain recombines TRBV19 with TRBJ1-6; 7 bases align to TRBD1. The germline V gene has CDR1 LNHDA and CDR2 SQIVND (reference sequence). The CDR3 length is 15 residues. Trimming took 1 base from V and 9 from J; bases not matched to a gene: 6. The CDR3 coding sequence is TGTGCCAGTAGTATAGGCCAGGGGGTAGGTTCACCCCTCCACTTT. This translates into CASSIGQGVGSPLHF.

The genes are TRBV10-2 and TRBJ1-4; TRBD1 matches at 8 bases. J lost 4 bases, V lost 9 bases, and 10 bases had no gene match. Germline CDR1 is WSHSY and CDR2 is SAAADI. The CDR3 has 15 amino acids. CDR3 amino acids: CASILGQGGNEKLFF. The CDR3 bases are TGCGCCAGTATACTAGGACAGGGCGGTAATGAAAAACTGTTTTTT.

In this sample, this clone turned up once. The genes are TRBV7-3 and TRBJ2-2, with a possible D match to TRBD2 (5 bases). V lost 5 bases to trimming and J lost 4 bases, with 14 bases between them. Germline CDR1 SGHTA, CDR2 FQGTGA. The CDR3 runs to 15 residues. The CDR3 sequence is CASSPSGGLTGELFF. The CDR3 nucleotides are TGTGCCAGCAGCCCAAGCGGAGGTCTCACCGGGGAGCTGTTTTTT.